This TCR beta chain was profiled in a study of patients and donors after allogeneic stem cell transplantation (dated by TCRdb to 2018 to 2020). This clonotype was detected only a few times. The antigen it recognizes is unknown. No base quality information exists; no much larger clone differs at one position. Compared with germline, V lacks 6 bases and J lacks 2 bases; bases without a gene match: 1. The CDR3 sequence holds 12 residues, the cysteine and phenylalanine included. Only the CDR3 portion is preserved as DNA: 36 bases, with reading frame beginning at the first base. CDR1 and CDR2 (SQVTM, ANQGSEA) derive from the germline V gene. Library construction relied on RT-PCR. Sequenced on a NextSeq 550. TCRdb reprocessed the public reads (quality trimming at Q25 with fastp, clone calling with MiXCR) and kept in-frame beta chains. Every distinct CDR3 protein forms one entry, paired with its most common genes and DNA. The sample table holds 800,000 to 1,000,000 distinct CDR3 sequences, of which about 20% were seen once. Jointly, the top ten make up around 6% of the sample.

Specimen: blood, either unsorted or a sorted T cell fraction (not recorded which). This receptor was taken from a human donor who was either an allogeneic HSCT recipient or a stem cell or donor lymphocyte infusion donor (not recorded which). It is not recorded whose cells these are; they may come from a transplant donor. This receptor chain uses TRBV29-1 and TRBJ1-5, and 7 junction bases match TRBD1. The DNA sequence is as follows: TGCAGCGTGGGGACAGGCAATCAGCCCCAGCATTTT. Translated, it gives CSVGTGNQPQHF.